These 17 T cell receptor beta chains were sequenced from one sample in a study of blood T cell repertoires in COVID-19. Produced via immunoSEQ multiplex PCR; TCRdb's table is partial and in-frame only. The sample has some 90,000 clones; about 86% are singletons. Sequenced sample: peripheral blood. Receptors were obtained from a man older than 75 with active or convalescent COVID-19.

The J gene is TRBJ2-7, the V gene TRBV19, with 11 bases matching TRBD2. CDR1 and CDR2 (germline): LNHDA, SQIVND (reference sequence). The V segment lost 5 bases and the J segment 5 bases; nucleotides outside the gene matches: 5. CDR3 length equals 14 residues. DNA for the CDR3: TGTGCCAGTAGTCCTACTAGCGGGAGCCACGAGCAGTACTTC. Protein product: CASSPTSGSHEQYF.

The chain couples TRBV7-8 to TRBJ2-1; the D gene is possibly TRBD2 (5 bases). The CDR3 is 22 residues long. Deletions cut 2 bases from V and 10 bases from J, with 39 bases between. Germline lookup yields CDR1 SGHVS and CDR2 FQNEAQ. The DNA of the CDR3 is TGTGCCAGCAGCTTAACTCCCGCGCGAGCCGGGATCAGGTCGAGGCTTAACGAGGAGCAGTTCTTC. This encodes CASSLTPARAGIRSRLNEEQFF. Filled out from reference TRBV7-8 and TRBJ2-1, the complete variable domain reads GAGVSQSPRYKVAKRGQDVALRCDPISGHVSLFWYQQALGQGPEFLTYFQNEAQLDKSGLPSDRFFAERPEGSVSTLKIQRTQQEDSAVYLCASSLTPARAGIRSRLNEEQFFGPGTRLTVL.

The chain carries TRBV24-1 and TRBJ2-3, with D maybe TRBD1 (5 bases). The CDR3 runs 15 residues. The germline V gene encodes CDR1 KGHDR and CDR2 SFDVKD. V was cut by 4 bases and J by 5 bases, with 15 bases left in between. This CDR3 is CATSDQVGRGDTQYF. The CDR3 bases are TGTGCCACCAGTGACCAAGTTGGAAGGGGAGATACGCAGTATTTT.

This clone appeared once. The V and J genes are TRBV15 and TRBJ2-3; 12 bases agree with TRBD2. V lost 1 base and J lost 1; bases outside the gene matches: 0. CDR3 size: 16 residues. Germline lookup yields CDR1 LNHNV and CDR2 YYDKDF (reference sequence). CDR3 loop: CATSRGTSGGTDTQYF. CDR3 DNA sequence: TGTGCCACCAGCAGAGGGACTAGCGGGGGCACAGATACGCAGTATTTT.

The gene calls are TRBV27 and TRBJ2-6; the match to TRBD1 covers 8 bases. CDR1 and CDR2 from the germline V gene are MNHEY and SMNVEV (reference sequence). CDR3 length equals 18 residues. J was trimmed by 3 bases and V by 2 bases; bases with no gene match: 9. CDR3: CASSLRSRTGRGANVLTF. In nucleotides, the CDR3 is TGTGCCAGCAGTTTACGGTCCCGGACAGGGCGTGGGGCCAACGTCCTGACTTTC.

The chain joins TRBV7-9 to TRBJ2-2; 8 bases map to TRBD2. Trimming took 1 base from V and 6 from J; bases not matched to a gene: 10. Germline V CDR1 and CDR2: SEHNR, FQNEAQ (reference sequence). The CDR3 spans 17 residues. This chain's CDR3 is CASSLEFGLAGPGELFF. The CDR3 region has the DNA TGTGCCAGCAGCTTAGAATTTGGTCTAGCGGGCCCCGGGGAGCTGTTTTTT.

The chain has TRBV7-8 and TRBJ2-5; the D is unclear. This CDR3 is built from 14 residues. Trimming took off 1 base at V and 5 bases at J, with 11 bases between the two ends. CDR1 and CDR2 (germline): SGHVS, FQNEAQ. The CDR3 is CASSLGLTSETQYF. The CDR3, as DNA: TGTGCCAGCAGCTTAGGACTGACGTCGGAGACCCAGTACTTC.

This clone was found many times. The chain is built from TRBV7-3 and TRBJ2-1; 9 bases agree with TRBD1. Germline V gives CDR1 SGHTA, CDR2 FQGTGA. The CDR3 spans 15 residues. V gave up 5 bases and J gave up 4 bases; unmatched junction bases: 6. Here the CDR3 reads CASSPTGGGYNEQFF. The CDR3 region has the DNA TGTGCCAGCAGCCCCACAGGGGGCGGATACAATGAGCAGTTCTTC.

This clone was seen a single time. The CDR3 region is CASTDLAGATGELFF. CDR3 sequence (DNA): TGTGCCAGCACCGATCTAGCGGGAGCCACCGGGGAGCTGTTTTTT. The J gene is TRBJ2-2, the V gene TRBV7-9; 10 bases fit TRBD2. The germline V gene encodes CDR1 SEHNR and CDR2 FQNEAQ (reference sequence). Trimming cost V 7 bases and J 4 bases; bases outside gene matches: 6. This CDR3 is built from 15 residues.

This clone was observed once. CDR3 amino acids: CASSSRLAGRTSTDTQYF. The CDR3 DNA sequence: TGTGCCAGCAGTTCCAGACTAGCGGGGAGAACTAGCACAGATACGCAGTATTTT. The genes are TRBV6-2 or TRBV6-3 and TRBJ2-3; 11 positions match TRBD2. CDR1 MNHEY and CDR2 SVGEGT come from the germline V gene. The V gene end was trimmed by 4 bases and the J gene end by 0 bases; junction bases not matched to a gene: 9. This CDR3 is 18 amino acids long.

The V gene is TRBV11-2, the J gene TRBJ2-1; 8 bases line up with TRBD1. Per germline, CDR1 SGHAT and CDR2 FQNNGV. The V and J ends lost 5 bases and 2 bases, in that order; junction bases with no gene match: 5. The CDR3 has 15 amino acids. The CDR3: CASSRDRGPYNEQFF. The CDR3 DNA follows: TGTGCCAGCAGCCGAGACAGGGGCCCCTACAATGAGCAGTTCTTC.

The gene calls are TRBV11-2 and TRBJ1-2, with a possible D match to TRBD1 (5 bases). This CDR3 comprises 15 residues. With 0 bases removed from V and 3 bases from J, the gap between germline ends came to 11 bases. Germline CDR1 reads SGHAT; CDR2 reads FQNNGV. The CDR3 DNA reads TGTGCCAGCAGCTTAGATTATGGGGCCTACTATGGCTACACCTTC. Protein product: CASSLDYGAYYGYTF.

The chain employs TRBV5-5 and TRBJ1-4, with D possibly being TRBD1 (5 bases). The CDR3 is 15 residues long. Germline V gene sequence: CDR1 SGHKS, CDR2 YYEKEE (reference sequence). With 4 bases removed from V and 6 bases from J, the gap between germline ends came to 16 bases. CDR3 residues: CASSPGWGVDEKLFF. CDR3 in DNA: TGTGCCAGCAGCCCGGGCTGGGGGGTCGATGAAAAACTGTTTTTT.

The chain uses TRBV23-1 and TRBJ1-3; D ambiguous. TRBV23-1 belongs to the ORF category, with a function that is uncertain. V lost 2 bases and J 2 bases, leaving 13 bases between the germline ends. The CDR3 contains 16 residues. The CDR3 nucleotides read TGCGCCAGCAGTCAAGAACTTCGGACTGCTGGAAACACCATATATTTT. This codes for CASSQELRTAGNTIYF.

This clone came up a few times. CDR3 in DNA: TGTGCCAGCAGCTCTAGCGGGAGGGGAGAGACCCAGTACTTC. Its translation is CASSSSGRGETQYF. The rearrangement joins TRBV11-1 to TRBJ2-5; 12 nucleotides align to TRBD2. V dropped 4 bases and J dropped 4; count of bases not matched to a gene: 1. CDR1 is SGHAT, CDR2 FQDESV, per germline (reference sequence). The CDR3 runs to 14 residues. The entire variable domain, with the rest obtained from reference TRBV11-1 and TRBJ2-5, is as follows: EAEVAQSPRYKITEKSQAVAFWCDPISGHATLYWYRQILGQGPELLVQFQDESVVDDSQLPKDRFSAERLKGVDSTLKIQPAELGDSAMYLCASSSSGRGETQYFGPGTRLLVL.

The chain uses TRBV7-6 and TRBJ1-3; D possibly corresponds to TRBD1 (5 bases). Germline CDR1 is SGHVS and CDR2 is FNYEAQ. This CDR3 comprises 16 residues. Trimming removed 4 bases from V and 0 bases from J, with 13 bases in between. CDR3 nucleotide sequence: TGTGCCAGCAGCTCAGTACAGGCCAGCTCTGGAAACACCATATATTTT. Translation gives CASSSVQASSGNTIYF.

This chain uses TRBV9 with TRBJ2-7, with 10 bases matching TRBD2. The CDR3 length is 14 residues. Unmatched junction bases numbered 8, after V lost 4 bases and J lost 7 bases. The germline V gene encodes CDR1 SGDLS and CDR2 YYNGEE. CDR3 in amino acids: CASSLRTSGGEQYF. The CDR3 nucleotides are TGTGCCAGCAGCCTACGGACTAGCGGAGGGGAGCAGTACTTC.